Shown below are 20 T cell receptor beta chains from a single sample sequenced in a study of graft-versus-host responses after intestinal transplantation. For these TCRs, the target antigens are not known. Produced via immunoSEQ multiplex PCR; TCRdb's table is partial and in-frame only. The data contain roughly 90,000 clones, 88% of them singletons. Material: unstimulated CD4+ T cells sorted from spleen or lymph node cells, obtained before transplant. The receptors originated from a human donor who was the organ donor for an intestinal transplant.

This chain uses TRBV6-5 with TRBJ2-5, with TRBD1 identical over 7 bases. V lost 10 bases and J lost 5; bases outside the gene matches: 7. The CDR3 spans 12 residues. The germline CDR1 and CDR2 sequences are MNHEY and SVGAGI. The CDR3 loop reads CANWTGEETQYF. CDR3 DNA sequence: TGTGCCAACTGGACAGGAGAGGAGACCCAGTACTTC.

The chain is built from TRBV7-6 and TRBJ1-4; TRBD1 agrees at 10 bases. V shed 4 bases, J shed 7 bases, and the junction held 15 bases outside the gene matches. Germline V lookup: CDR1 SGHVS, CDR2 FNYEAQ. The CDR3 spans 18 residues. The CDR3: CASSSRGLGTGAGEKLFF. The DNA of the CDR3 is TGTGCCAGCAGCTCCCGTGGATTAGGGACAGGGGCAGGTGAAAAACTGTTTTTT.

The genes are TRBV28 and TRBJ1-5; D is uncertain. The V and J ends lost 3 bases and 6 bases respectively, with 6 bases between them. Germline lookup yields CDR1 MDHEN and CDR2 SYDVKM. The CDR3 covers 12 residues. The CDR3 sequence: CASSFLSQPQHF. The CDR3 coding sequence is TGTGCCAGCAGTTTTTTATCTCAGCCCCAGCATTTT.

The rearrangement joins TRBV6-1 to TRBJ1-5, with 10 bases identical to TRBD1. With 7 bases clipped from V and 6 bases from J, the junction kept 9 bases outside the gene matches. The germline gives CDR1 MNHNS, CDR2 SASEGT. The length of the CDR3 is 15 residues. CDR3 loop: CASMARTGGGQPQHF. The DNA of the CDR3 is TGTGCCAGCATGGCTCGGACAGGGGGGGGTCAGCCCCAGCATTTT.

The chain has TRBV28 and TRBJ1-2; D is perhaps TRBD1 (6 bases). Deletions cut 6 bases from V and 4 bases from J, with 15 bases between. The CDR3 runs 14 residues. Germline V gene data show CDR1 as MDHEN and CDR2 as SYDVKM. In nucleotides, the CDR3 is TGTGCCAGCAGCCCCTCGGACAGCCTCTATGGCTACACCTTC. Protein sequence: CASSPSDSLYGYTF.

The sample holds one count of this clone. The CDR3 coding sequence is TGTGCCAGCAGTAGACTAGCGGGAACCTACGAGCAGTACTTC. This sequence encodes CASSRLAGTYEQYF. The chain combines TRBV6-6 with TRBJ2-7; TRBD2 matches at 11 bases. Germline V gene data show CDR1 as MNHNY and CDR2 as SVGAGI (reference sequence). The length of the CDR3 is 14 residues. Unmatched junction bases numbered 2, after V lost 5 bases and J lost 2 bases.

The CDR3 protein is CASSQGGGGRPPYEQYF. In nucleotides, the CDR3 is TGTGCCAGCAGCCAAGGGGGTGGTGGGAGGCCCCCCTACGAGCAGTACTTC. The V call is TRBV4-2, the J call TRBJ2-7, with D perhaps TRBD2 (6 bases). The CDR3 is 17 amino acids. Trimming removed 1 base from V and 2 bases from J, with 18 bases in between. Germline V lookup: CDR1 LGHNA, CDR2 YNFKEQ.

This sequence joins TRBV5-4 and TRBJ2-6, with D possibly being TRBD2 (6 bases). With 0 bases removed from V and 2 bases from J, the gap between germline ends came to 9 bases. The CDR3 totals 16 residues. Per the germline V gene, CDR1 is SGHNT and CDR2 is YYREEE (reference sequence). CDR3 sequence: CASSLGGEAGANVLTF. DNA of the CDR3: TGTGCCAGCAGCTTGGGGGGGGAGGCTGGGGCCAACGTCCTGACTTTC.

The J gene is TRBJ2-4, the V gene TRBV6-6; D may be TRBD2 (5 bases). V lost 8 bases and J 10 bases, leaving 12 bases between the germline ends. The CDR3 is made up of 11 amino acids. Germline CDR1 and CDR2: MNHNY and SVGAGI (reference sequence). The CDR3 loop reads CASGGGSIQYF. CDR3 coding DNA: TGTGCCAGCGGTGGAGGATCTATTCAGTACTTC.

The chain couples TRBV2 to TRBJ1-2, with D tentatively TRBD1 (6 bases). The CDR3 contains 14 residues. Germline lookup yields CDR1 SNHLY and CDR2 FYNNEI. Trimming stripped 6 bases from V and 0 bases from J, with 11 bases between. This CDR3 reads CASRMDSTNYGYTF. The DNA of the CDR3 is TGTGCCAGCAGAATGGACAGTACTAACTATGGCTACACCTTC.

This chain uses TRBV28 with TRBJ2-3; D remains ambiguous. This CDR3 is built from 14 residues. Trimming removed 3 bases at V and 2 bases at J, with 9 bases between. The germline gives CDR1 MDHEN, CDR2 SYDVKM. The CDR3 sequence is CASSLVRNTDTQYF. DNA for the CDR3: TGTGCCAGCAGTTTGGTGAGGAACACAGATACGCAGTATTTT.

CDR3 nucleotide sequence: TGTGCCAGCAGCTTAGTGGGGGGGACTGACCGCTACGAGCAGTACTTC. Encoded protein: CASSLVGGTDRYEQYF. V usage is TRBV11-2 and J usage is TRBJ2-7, with 7 bases aligning to TRBD2. CDR3 length: 16 amino acids. The germline V gene encodes CDR1 SGHAT and CDR2 FQNNGV. J was trimmed by 3 bases and V by 1 base; bases with no gene match: 9.

The chain has TRBV29-1 and TRBJ2-3; TRBD2 aligns across 14 bases. Trimming at V came to 6 bases and at J to 4 bases, leaving 12 bases not matched to a gene. CDR3 size: 17 residues. CDR1 is SQVTM, CDR2 ANQGSEA, per germline. DNA for the CDR3: TGCAGCGTCGAGACTAGCGGGAGGGCCATGTCCTCAGATACGCAGTATTTT. Protein: CSVETSGRAMSSDTQYF.

The chain carries TRBV29-1 and TRBJ1-1; a possible D gene is TRBD1 (5 bases). This CDR3 has 14 amino acids. With 3 bases removed from V and 5 bases from J, the gap between germline ends came to 16 bases. Germline V gene sequence: CDR1 SQVTM, CDR2 ANQGSEA. CDR3 in DNA: TGCAGCGTTGACTTTCCAGGACAACTAACTGAAGCTTTCTTT. It codes for CSVDFPGQLTEAFF.

The chain is built from TRBV6-5 and TRBJ2-1; 10 bases match TRBD2. CDR1 is MNHEY and CDR2 is SVGAGI in the germline V gene. The J segment lost 4 bases and the V segment lost 3 bases, leaving 6 bases of the junction unmatched. CDR3 length: 16 residues. Here the CDR3 reads CASSYSGGPQYNEQFF. Here the CDR3 DNA reads TGTGCCAGCAGTTATAGCGGGGGGCCTCAATACAATGAGCAGTTCTTC.

V is TRBV11-3 and J is TRBJ2-7, with 13 bases lining up with TRBD2. This CDR3 has 19 amino acids. The V gene end was trimmed by 1 base and the J gene end by 5 bases; junction bases not matched to a gene: 14. Germline V gene sequence: CDR1 SGHNT, CDR2 YENEEA. The CDR3 DNA reads as TGTGCCAGCAGCTTAGTAGGATCGAGGGGACTAGCGGGGCCACACGAGCAGTACTTC. This sequence encodes CASSLVGSRGLAGPHEQYF.

This clone showed up just once. V and J are TRBV19 and TRBJ1-6, with D perhaps TRBD1 (6 bases). The germline V and J ends were trimmed by 9 bases and 5 bases, with 8 bases remaining between them. Germline V CDR1 and CDR2: LNHDA, SQIVND (reference sequence). The length of the CDR3 is 12 residues. The CDR3: CASGQNNSPLHF. CDR3 DNA: TGTGCCAGCGGACAGAATAATTCACCCCTCCACTTT.

The CDR3 loop reads CASSFTGGRVTEAFF. The CDR3 coding sequence is TGTGCCAGCAGCTTTACAGGGGGCCGGGTCACTGAAGCTTTCTTT. V gene TRBV7-2 combines with J gene TRBJ1-1; 9 bases are shared with TRBD1. The CDR3 covers 15 residues. The germline V gene has CDR1 SGHTA and CDR2 FQGNSA. V gave up 3 bases and J gave up 4 bases; unmatched junction bases: 6.

This chain joins TRBV27 and TRBJ2-3; 9 bases line up with TRBD2. V trimming: 3 bases; J trimming: 4 bases; junction bases outside the gene matches: 2. Per the germline V gene, CDR1 is MNHEY and CDR2 is SMNVEV (reference sequence). CDR3 length: 14 amino acids. The CDR3 region is CASSFSGSSDTQYF. CDR3 DNA: TGTGCCAGCAGTTTTAGCGGGAGTTCAGATACGCAGTATTTT.

V usage is TRBV29-1 and J usage is TRBJ1-1, with 7 nucleotides matching TRBD1. The J segment lost 11 bases and the V segment lost 6 bases, leaving 15 bases of the junction unmatched. CDR3 length: 13 amino acids. Germline V CDR1 and CDR2: SQVTM, ANQGSEA. Here the CDR3 reads CSVNRGNEGRAFF. The CDR3 region has the DNA TGCAGCGTGAACAGGGGAAATGAGGGTAGGGCTTTCTTT.